The source of this T cell receptor (beta chain) is a study of T cells in Graves' hyperthyroidism and ophthalmopathy. General study points: Most thyroid clonotypes with frequency above 0.001 were detected in blood.

The CDR3 runs 15 residues. This clonotype was seen more than once but under ten times. Its antigen remains unknown. The junction departs from the called germline gene at one end, perhaps through a read error. Authors of the study amplified TCR beta CDR3 regions from RNA transcripts. First-round RT-PCR of the TCR CDR3 relied on the HTBI primer set. One entry per CDR3 protein, called by TCRdb with MiXCR from the multiplex PCR reads. Seen here are more than 350,000 distinct CDR3 sequences, about 18% observed once, and the top ten hold around a third. Sample: blood. The sequence was obtained from a young woman with Graves' hyperthyroidism that later progressed to Graves' ophthalmopathy. The chain carries TRBV12-3 or TRBV12-4 and TRBJ1-3; perhaps TRBD1 as D (6 bases). The CDR3 DNA reads as TGTGTCAGCAGCCCTGACAGGAGCTCTGGAAACACCATATATTTT. Translated, it gives CVSSPDRSSGNTIYF.